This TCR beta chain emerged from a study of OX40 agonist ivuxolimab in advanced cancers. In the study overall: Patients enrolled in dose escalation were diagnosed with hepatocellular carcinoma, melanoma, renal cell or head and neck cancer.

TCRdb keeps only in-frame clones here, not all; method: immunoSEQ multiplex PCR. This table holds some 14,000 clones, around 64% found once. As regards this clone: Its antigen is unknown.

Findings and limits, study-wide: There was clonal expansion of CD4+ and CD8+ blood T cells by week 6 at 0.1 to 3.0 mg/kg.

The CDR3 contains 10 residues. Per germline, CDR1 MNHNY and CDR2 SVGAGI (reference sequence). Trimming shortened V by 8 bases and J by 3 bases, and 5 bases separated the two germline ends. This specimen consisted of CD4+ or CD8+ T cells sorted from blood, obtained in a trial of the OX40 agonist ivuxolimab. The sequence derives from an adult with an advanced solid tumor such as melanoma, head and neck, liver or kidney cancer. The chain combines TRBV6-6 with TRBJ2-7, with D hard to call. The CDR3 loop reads CASGIYEQYF. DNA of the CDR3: TGTGCCAGCGGGATCTACGAGCAGTACTTC.